The 5 T cell receptor beta chains listed next were all sequenced from one sample in a study of vaccination effects on CD4 cells after COVID-19. Profiling relied on immunoSEQ multiplex PCR, and the TCRdb table lists in-frame clones only, not all of them. Here the sample spans roughly 70,000 clones, over 70% being singletons. Antigen-specific CD4+ T cells were first expanded with viral peptide pools by the ViraFEST assay and only then sequenced. With nine to eleven days of culture completed, CD4+ T cells were isolated. Each person got two doses of an mRNA SARS-CoV-2 vaccine, BNT162b2 or mRNA-1273. Their recognized antigens are unknown. Sequences were derived from CD4+ T cells from PBMCs cultured with HCoV-229E spike peptides, sampled after COVID-19 vaccination. The receptors were sampled from a human donor who received a COVID-19 vaccine.

The chain couples TRBV6-2 or TRBV6-3 to TRBJ2-7; D is perhaps TRBD2 (6 bases). Germline V gives CDR1 MNHEY, CDR2 SVGEGT. CDR3 length: 15 residues. V was pared by 6 bases and J by 3 bases, with 18 bases between. CDR3: CASSDGGGGSYEQYV. CDR3 coding DNA: TGTGCCAGCAGCGACGGGGGTGGAGGTAGCTACGAGCAGTACGTC.

This clone has only a few counts. The rearrangement uses TRBV5-4 and TRBJ2-7; 11 bases map to TRBD1. V was pared by 9 bases and J by 2 bases, with 7 bases of the junction left unmatched. From germline, CDR1 is SGHNT and CDR2 YYREEE (reference sequence). The CDR3 extends over 14 amino acids. The CDR3 spells CATGPGQGAYEQYV. In DNA, the CDR3 is TGTGCCACCGGACCGGGACAGGGGGCCTACGAGCAGTACGTC.

The V and J genes are TRBV11-1 and TRBJ1-4; no clear D. This CDR3 is 14 amino acids long. CDR1 and CDR2 from the germline V gene are SGHAT and FQDESV (reference sequence). Trimming left V 2 bases short and J 1 base short, with 5 bases between. The CDR3: CASSLLGTNEKLFF. CDR3 coding DNA: TGTGCCAGCAGCTTACTAGGAACTAATGAAAAACTGTTTTTT.

The rearrangement links TRBV7-2 to TRBJ2-6, with TRBD1 as a possible D gene (5 bases). Germline V lookup: CDR1 SGHTA, CDR2 FQGNSA. The CDR3 extends over 14 amino acids. V dropped 5 bases and J dropped 2 bases, with 7 bases sitting between them. CDR3 sequence: CASSRGPGANVLTF. DNA for the CDR3: TGTGCCAGCAGCAGGGGTCCTGGGGCCAACGTCCTGACTTTC.

The chain carries TRBV5-1 and TRBJ2-2, with D unclear. The CDR3 has 12 amino acids. V lost 0 bases and J lost 11, with 8 bases in between. The germline V gene encodes CDR1 SGHRS and CDR2 YFSETQ. DNA of the CDR3: TGCGCCAGCAGCTTGGCGGGCCCTGAGCTGTTTTTT. Translated: CASSLAGPELFF.